This T cell receptor beta chain was recorded in a study of CD8+CD57+ T cells in acquired aplastic anemia. As for the study in general: Sorted CD4+ and CD8+ cells gave a mean 3.2 ug DNA, range about 0.19 to 27.4 ug.

Study results and caveats: There were twenty-nine CD8+ CDR3 sequences that occurred in both patients and controls. Patients and controls had CD8+ Simpson's diversity values that were not significantly distinct.

Both TCR beta VDJ combination and CDR3 sequence profiling were carried out. Genomic DNA was the template for this profiling. TCRdb called the reads again in MiXCR, with one record for every CDR3 protein. The sample lists around 250,000 distinct CDR3 sequences; 45% to 65% were seen once. This clonotype was counted only a few times. Its antigen remains unidentified. The TCR comes from a human donor with severe aplastic anemia or a healthy control (not recorded which). The source material was sorted CD4+, CD8+, or CD8+CD57+ T cells (not recorded which) from PBMCs.

CDR3 region: CASSSFGGNTEAFF. The CDR3, as DNA: TGTGCCAGCAGCTCCTTCGGCGGGAACACTGAAGCTTTCTTT. This chain links TRBV7-3 with TRBJ1-1; the D is unclear. CDR1 SGHTA and CDR2 FQGTGA come from the germline V gene. The CDR3 totals 14 residues. V was cut by 4 bases and J by 1 base, with 10 bases left in between.